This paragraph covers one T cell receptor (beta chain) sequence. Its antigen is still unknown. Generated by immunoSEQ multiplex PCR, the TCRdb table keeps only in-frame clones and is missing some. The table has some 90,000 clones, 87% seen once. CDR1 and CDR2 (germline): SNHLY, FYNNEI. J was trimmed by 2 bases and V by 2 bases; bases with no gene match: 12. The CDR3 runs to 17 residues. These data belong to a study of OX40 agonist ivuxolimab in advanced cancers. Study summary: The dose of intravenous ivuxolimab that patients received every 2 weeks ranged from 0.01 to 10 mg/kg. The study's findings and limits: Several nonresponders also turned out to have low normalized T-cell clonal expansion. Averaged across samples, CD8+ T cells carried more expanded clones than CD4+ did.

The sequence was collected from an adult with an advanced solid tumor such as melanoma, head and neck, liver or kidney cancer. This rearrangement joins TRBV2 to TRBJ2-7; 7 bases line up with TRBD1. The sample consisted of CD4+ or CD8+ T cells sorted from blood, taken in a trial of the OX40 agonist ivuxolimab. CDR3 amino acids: CASSEYGIGGAPYEQYF. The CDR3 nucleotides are TGTGCCAGCAGTGAATACGGGATAGGGGGCGCACCCTACGAGCAGTACTTC.